This paragraph reports one T cell receptor (beta chain). Its antigen is not identified. The sample is drawn from a study of cytomegalovirus exposure and HLA in healthy donors. Turning to the study itself: The 100 to 150 validation repertoires were reported in a later analysis to have been generated on the same platform as the approximately 700 first-cohort repertoires.

Study conclusions and caveats: There were approximately 150 TCR beta chains listed as cytomegalovirus-associated. In the 95 to 150 validation repertoires, just under 95% of cluster scores exceeded 0, per a later analysis. Most TCR sequences showed up rarely, but some public TCRs showed up in many donors.

Data came from immunoSEQ multiplex PCR; TCRdb stores just in-frame clones and leaves some out. The data contain roughly 150,000 clones, around nine tenths of them singletons. CDR3 length: 18 residues. Trimming at V came to 4 bases and at J to 0 bases, leaving 8 bases not matched to a gene. Germline CDR1 reads LGHNA; CDR2 reads YNFKEQ. The receptor comes from a man between 18 and 29 years old in good health and CMV-seronegative. Sequencing input: PBMCs. The chain carries TRBV4-2 and TRBJ2-1; 11 bases align to TRBD2. CDR3 coding DNA: TGTGCCAGCAGCCCGGGACTAGCGGTTGCGAGCTCCTACAATGAGCAGTTCTTC. Translated, it gives CASSPGLAVASSYNEQFF.